This TCR beta chain stems from a study of Ad26.COV2.S vaccination and SARS-CoV-2 variants. Study results and limitations: Vaccinated individuals (as opposed to placebo recipients) had higher spike-specific TCR breadth. Breadth of non-spike TCRs did not differ between vaccinees and placebo recipients.

Some clones are missing from TCRdb's copy, which holds only in-frame ones; the method was immunoSEQ multiplex PCR. Counted here are under 400,000 clones, roughly 84% occurring once; the ten biggest clones make up approximately 3.6%. Specified treatment: roughly 19 received Ad26.COV2.S at low or high dose, single or two shots; five or six received placebo; per-sample allocation not given. On day 63 after the first injection, vaccine and placebo recipients gave samples. As to this clone: Its antigen is unidentified.

Germline V gives CDR1 ENHRY, CDR2 SYGVKD. Germline trimming cut 10 bases from V and 2 bases from J; bases unmatched to any gene: 13. The CDR3 sequence is 16 residues long. This chain uses TRBV10-3 with TRBJ2-3; 9 nucleotides match TRBD2. The sequence came from a person between 18 and 60 years old who received the Ad26.COV2.S COVID-19 vaccine or a placebo. Material: peripheral blood, obtained in a trial of Ad26.COV2.S vaccine versus placebo. The CDR3 nucleotides are TGTGCCACCCTGGACTTGCAGCGGGGGGACACAGATACGCAGTATTTT. This translates into CATLDLQRGDTDTQYF.